This T cell receptor beta chain derives from a study of blood T cell repertoires in COVID-19. Looking at the study overall: Both acute and convalescent COVID-19 samples were obtained from the United States, Italy and Spain. Sources were T cells, B-cell-depleted T cells, or PBMCs; the material itself was cDNA or gDNA.

Per the study methods: Amplification from reference gene primers served as the basis for estimated nucleated cell counts. The protocol was immunoSEQ multiplex PCR, while the TCRdb copy is restricted to in-frame clones and leaves out a portion. The DNA gave D and trimming, while V, J and clone size come from that table. The table lists 130,000 or so clones, approximately 80% of them singletons. Germline V gene sequence: CDR1 LGHNA, CDR2 YSLEER. The CDR3 spans 17 residues. The ends lost 4 bases at V and 4 bases at J; junction bases unmatched: 13. This TCR was sampled from a woman in her 70s with acute or convalescent COVID-19. The chain joins TRBV4-3 to TRBJ2-7; 10 bases agree with TRBD2. Specimen: peripheral blood. CDR3 sequence reads: CASSPFFGLAALYEQYF. DNA for the CDR3: TGCGCCAGCAGCCCCTTCTTCGGACTAGCGGCTCTGTACGAGCAGTACTTC.